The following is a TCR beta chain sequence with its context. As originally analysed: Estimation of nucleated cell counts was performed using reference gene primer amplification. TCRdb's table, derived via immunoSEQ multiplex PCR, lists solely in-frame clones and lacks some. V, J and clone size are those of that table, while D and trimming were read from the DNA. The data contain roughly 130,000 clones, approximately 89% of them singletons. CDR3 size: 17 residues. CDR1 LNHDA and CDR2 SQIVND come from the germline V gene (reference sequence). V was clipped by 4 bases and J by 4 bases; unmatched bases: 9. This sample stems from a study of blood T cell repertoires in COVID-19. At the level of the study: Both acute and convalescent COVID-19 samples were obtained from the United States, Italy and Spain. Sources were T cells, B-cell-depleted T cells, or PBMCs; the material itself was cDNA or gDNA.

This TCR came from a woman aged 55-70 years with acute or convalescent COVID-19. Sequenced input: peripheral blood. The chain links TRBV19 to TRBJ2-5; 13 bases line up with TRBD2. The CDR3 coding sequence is TGTGCCAGTAGTACCGGACTAGCGGGAGTAGCTAGAGAGACCCAGTACTTC. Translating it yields CASSTGLAGVARETQYF.